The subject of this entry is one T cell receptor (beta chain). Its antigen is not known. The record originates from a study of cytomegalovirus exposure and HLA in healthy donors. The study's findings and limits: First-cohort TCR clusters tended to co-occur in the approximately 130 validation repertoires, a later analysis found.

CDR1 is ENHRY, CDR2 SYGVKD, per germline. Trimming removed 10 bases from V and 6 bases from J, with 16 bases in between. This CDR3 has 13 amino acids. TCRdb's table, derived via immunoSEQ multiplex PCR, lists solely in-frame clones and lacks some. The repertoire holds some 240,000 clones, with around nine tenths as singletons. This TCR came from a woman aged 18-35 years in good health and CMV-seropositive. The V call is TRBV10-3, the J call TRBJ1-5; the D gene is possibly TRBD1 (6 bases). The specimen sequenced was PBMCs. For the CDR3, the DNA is TGTGCCAGCGCGACACTAGGGGGTCAGCCCCAGCATTTT. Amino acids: CASATLGGQPQHF.